The rows below give T cell receptor beta chains drawn from one sample of a study of identical twins' blood T cells. In TCRdb, the 5' RACE reads were re-called with MiXCR into one record per CDR3 protein. The repertoire includes fewer than 450,000 distinct CDR3 sequences, approximately 30% of them detected once, and around 5.6% sits in the top ten. The material sequenced was PBMCs. Receptors were obtained from a woman aged 18-49 years in good health. Both conserved end residues are trimmed from each CDR3.

v_call	cdr3_aa
TRBV13	ASSLGRVNQPQH
TRBV10-3	AAQRKNNQPQH
TRBV5-1	ASSLPSNTEAS
TRBV4-3	ASNQIQGGGNTIY
TRBV12-3/TRBV12-4	ASSFRYGYT
TRBV6-5	ASSSRLESYEQY
TRBV20-1	NARVYRGANEKLF
TRBV6-6	ASSPSGVVGTGELF
TRBV10-3	AISESRAGNTVY
TRBV9	AGSVSSQLTEAF
TRBV28	ASSHPQINQPQH
TRBV3-1	ASSLRTGTGYYGYT
TRBV14	ASSQDTVAYGYT
TRBV10-3	AISRGSNSDTQY
TRBV7-8	ASSGSGIKNNEQF
TRBV5-1	ASSLESGTDTQY
TRBV29-1	SVDSGTDYGYT
TRBV6-5	ASSYTFAGSTDTQY
TRBV20-1	SAREQGTGELF
TRBV18	ASSPDVNSPLH
TRBV7-2	ASSLAEGGRGREQF
TRBV19	ASSSPDRRHGYT
TRBV18	ASSKGQSMNTEAF
TRBV6-2/TRBV6-3	ATTRDSNEQF
TRBV18	ASSEGMRDTEAF
TRBV20-1	SAAQGPVDYNEQF
TRBV4-3	ASSQGGQPSNTGELF
TRBV2	ASSGSSGLTDTQY
TRBV29-1	SVVRGDYGYT
TRBV5-1	ASSLKAGAADTQY
TRBV20-1	SAITFTGSDTRY
TRBV29-1	SGGRVAVDTEAF
TRBV7-6	ASSLQRFNEQF
TRBV6-6	ASWRTAELF
TRBV7-6	ASSSKGLEGYNEQF
TRBV28	ASMVQLARAYEQY
TRBV7-8	ASSSTNSNQPQH
TRBV20-1	SATLKVNEQF
TRBV24-1	ATSSKPVLDSGRAVDTQY
TRBV10-3	AIGETGGGYGYT
TRBV10-3	AISVDREPGELV
TRBV29-1	SVDRGRRGYT
TRBV5-1	ASSLLQGSTGELF
TRBV5-1	ASSLAPRDTEAF
TRBV2	ASMQNMNTEAF
TRBV12-3/TRBV12-4	ASSLYGRYQETQY
TRBV20-1	SARGTGRANTEAF
TRBV19	ASMRESSYNEQF
TRBV19	ASMRGSANYGYT
TRBV20-1	SATRLAGGQETQY
TRBV30	AWSSLNTEAF
TRBV6-2/TRBV6-3	ASSYVENEQF
TRBV4-3	ASSQDAALSYGYT
TRBV11-2	ASTPFLAGPWQTQY
TRBV29-1	SANDRTEAF
TRBV4-3	ASSQEVGMYTEAF
TRBV20-1	SASRRDRGYNEQF
TRBV7-8	ASSPAGPNTIY
TRBV5-6	ASSFPGQGSVQY
TRBV7-8	AGSLVWETQY